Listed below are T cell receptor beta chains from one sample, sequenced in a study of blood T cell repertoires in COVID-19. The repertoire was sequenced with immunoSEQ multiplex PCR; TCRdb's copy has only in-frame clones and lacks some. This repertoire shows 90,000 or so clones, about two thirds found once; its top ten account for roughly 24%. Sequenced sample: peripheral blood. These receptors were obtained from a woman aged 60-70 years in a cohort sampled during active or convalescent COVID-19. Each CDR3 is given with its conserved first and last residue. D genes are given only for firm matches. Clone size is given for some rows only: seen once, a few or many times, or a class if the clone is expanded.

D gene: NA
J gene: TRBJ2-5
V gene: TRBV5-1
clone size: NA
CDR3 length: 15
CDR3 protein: CASSLVRGSGETQYF
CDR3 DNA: TGCGCCAGCAGCTTGGTTAGGGGATCCGGGGAGACCCAGTACTTC

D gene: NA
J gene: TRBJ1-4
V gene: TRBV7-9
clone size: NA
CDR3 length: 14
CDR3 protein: CASSLGQGNEKLFF
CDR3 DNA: TGTGCCAGCAGCTTAGGGCAGGGTAATGAAAAACTGTTTTTT

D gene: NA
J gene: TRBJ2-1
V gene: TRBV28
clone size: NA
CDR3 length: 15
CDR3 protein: CASSLWTEGYNEQFF
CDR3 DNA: TGTGCCAGCAGTTTATGGACGGAGGGCTACAATGAGCAGTTCTTC

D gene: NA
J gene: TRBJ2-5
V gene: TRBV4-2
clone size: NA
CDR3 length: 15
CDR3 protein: CASSPSEGRMETQYF
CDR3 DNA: TGTGCCAGCAGCCCCTCGGAGGGGCGAATGGAGACCCAGTACTTC

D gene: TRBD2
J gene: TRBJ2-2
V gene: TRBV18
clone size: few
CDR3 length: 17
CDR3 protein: CASSPFTSGANTGELFF
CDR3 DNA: TGTGCCAGCTCACCATTCACTAGCGGCGCGAACACCGGGGAGCTGTTTTTT

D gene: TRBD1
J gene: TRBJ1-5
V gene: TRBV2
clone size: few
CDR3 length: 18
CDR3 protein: CASSEGVADRGYNQPQHF
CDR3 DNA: TGTGCCAGCAGTGAAGGGGTGGCGGACAGGGGTTACAATCAGCCCCAGCATTTT

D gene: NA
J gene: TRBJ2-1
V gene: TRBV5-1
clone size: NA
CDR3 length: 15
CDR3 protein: CASSFTGDFYNEQFF
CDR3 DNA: TGCGCCAGCAGCTTTACAGGGGACTTCTACAATGAGCAGTTCTTC

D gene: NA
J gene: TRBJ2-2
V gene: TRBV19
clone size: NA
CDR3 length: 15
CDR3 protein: CATRPGSVDTGELFF
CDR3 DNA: TGTGCCACACGTCCGGGTTCAGTTGACACCGGGGAGCTGTTTTTT

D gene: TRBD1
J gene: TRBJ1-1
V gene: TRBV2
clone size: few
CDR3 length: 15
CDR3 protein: CASRRGTGSGTEAFF
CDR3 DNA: TGTGCCAGCAGGAGGGGGACAGGGAGCGGAACTGAAGCTTTCTTT

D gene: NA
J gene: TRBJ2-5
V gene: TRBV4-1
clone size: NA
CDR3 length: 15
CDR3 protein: CASSGPGMGQETQYF
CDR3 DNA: TGCGCCAGCAGCGGTCCGGGGATGGGGCAAGAGACCCAGTACTTC

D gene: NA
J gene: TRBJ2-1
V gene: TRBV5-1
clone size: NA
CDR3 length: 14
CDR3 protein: CASSPGTRTDEQFF
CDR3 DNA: TGCGCCAGCAGCCCAGGGACTCGGACGGATGAGCAGTTCTTC

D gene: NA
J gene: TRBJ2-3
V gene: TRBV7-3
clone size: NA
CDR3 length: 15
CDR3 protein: CASSLNDSPTDTQYF
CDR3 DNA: TGTGCCAGCAGCTTAAATGACAGTCCCACAGATACGCAGTATTTT

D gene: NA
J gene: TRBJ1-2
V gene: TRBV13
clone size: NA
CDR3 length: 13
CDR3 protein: CASSSIRSRGYTF
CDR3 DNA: TGTGCCAGCAGCTCGATACGGAGCCGTGGCTACACCTTC

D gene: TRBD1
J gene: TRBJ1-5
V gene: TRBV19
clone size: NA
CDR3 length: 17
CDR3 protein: CASTVGQGRYSNQPQHF
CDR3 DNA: TGTGCCAGTACCGTGGGACAGGGAAGGTATAGCAATCAGCCCCAGCATTTT

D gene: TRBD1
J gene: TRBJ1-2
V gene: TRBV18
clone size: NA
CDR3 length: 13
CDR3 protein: CASSPDRNYGYTF
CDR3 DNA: TGTGCCAGCTCCCCGGACAGGAACTATGGCTACACCTTC

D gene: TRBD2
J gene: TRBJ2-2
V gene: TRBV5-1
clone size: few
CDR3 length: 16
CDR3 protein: CASSFLAGGITGELFF
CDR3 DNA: TGCGCCAGCAGCTTTCTAGCGGGGGGTATCACCGGGGAGCTGTTTTTT